In this sample, the clone carrying this T cell receptor (beta chain) turned up a few times. Its matching antigen is unknown. 60 Vbeta and 13 Jbeta primers were used in PCR. Clones were sequenced by immunoSEQ multiplex PCR, and TCRdb holds only the in-frame ones, with some missing. Among about 140,000 clones listed, roughly 65% were seen once. This entry comes from a study of cytomegalovirus exposure and HLA in healthy donors. Donors were nominally healthy when sampled, though unrecorded immune exposures were likely. General study findings and limits: Researchers catalogued over 150 TCR beta chains as cytomegalovirus-associated. Further analysis was carried out later, and it showed several of the most significant clusters appearing linked to common viral pathogens. The authors confirmed in vitro that a few CMV-associated chains were specific for CMV antigens.

The CDR3 spans 19 residues. V lost 5 bases to trimming and J lost 1 base; unmatched junction nucleotides: 11. CDR1 and CDR2 (germline): MNHEY, SMNVEV (reference sequence). The specimen was PBMCs. The TCR sequence derives from a woman between 25 and 40 years old in good health and CMV-seronegative. The chain has TRBV27 and TRBJ2-3; the match to TRBD2 covers 14 bases. DNA for the CDR3: TGTGCCAGCAGTCTGGGACTAGCGGGAGATGATTGGGGCACAGATACGCAGTATTTT. Protein product: CASSLGLAGDDWGTDTQYF.